Listed here are 3 T cell receptor beta chains from one sample, sequenced in a study of blood T cell repertoires in COVID-19. Some clones are missing from TCRdb's copy, which holds only in-frame ones; the method was immunoSEQ multiplex PCR. The table records 140,000 or so clones, roughly 90% of them present only once. The sample was peripheral blood. The receptors derive from a woman aged 45 to 65 with acute or convalescent COVID-19.

The V and J genes are TRBV2 and TRBJ2-5; no definite D call. The CDR3 spans 13 residues. Trimming took off 4 bases at V and 3 bases at J, with 9 bases between the two ends. Germline loops: CDR1 SNHLY, CDR2 FYNNEI. Written as DNA, the CDR3 is TGTGCCAGCAGTGGCGTCCAGGAAGAGACCCAGTACTTC. This codes for CASSGVQEETQYF.

The chain recombines TRBV13 with TRBJ2-3; 7 bases are shared with TRBD2. The germline V gene has CDR1 PRHDT and CDR2 FYEKMQ (reference sequence). After removal of 5 bases from V and 6 bases from J, the junction contained 14 bases not matched to a gene. The CDR3 runs 16 residues. The CDR3 here is CASSPPRRGFKDTQYF. CDR3 DNA sequence: TGTGCCAGCAGCCCCCCCCGGCGGGGGTTTAAGGATACGCAGTATTTT.

The chain links TRBV2 to TRBJ2-5; 8 nucleotides line up with TRBD2. The CDR3 loop spans 13 amino acids. V gave up 7 bases and J gave up 0 bases; unmatched junction bases: 1. From germline, CDR1 is SNHLY and CDR2 FYNNEI. The DNA of the CDR3 is TGTGCCAGCACTAGCGGGTACCAAGAGACCCAGTACTTC. The encoded protein is CASTSGYQETQYF.